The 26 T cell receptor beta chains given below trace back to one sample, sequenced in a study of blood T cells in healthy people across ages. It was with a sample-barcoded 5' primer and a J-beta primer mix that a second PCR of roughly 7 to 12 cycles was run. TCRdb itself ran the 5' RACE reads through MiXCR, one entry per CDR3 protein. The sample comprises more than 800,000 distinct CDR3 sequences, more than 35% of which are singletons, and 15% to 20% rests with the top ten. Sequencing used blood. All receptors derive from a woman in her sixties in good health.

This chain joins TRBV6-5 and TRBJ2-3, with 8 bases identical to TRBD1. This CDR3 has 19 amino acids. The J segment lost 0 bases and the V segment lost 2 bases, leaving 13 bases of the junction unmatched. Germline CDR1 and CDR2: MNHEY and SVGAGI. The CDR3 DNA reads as TGTGCCAGCAGTTACGTGAGCAGGGGGCCCGAACAAAGCACAGATACGCAGTATTTT. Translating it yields CASSYVSRGPEQSTDTQYF.

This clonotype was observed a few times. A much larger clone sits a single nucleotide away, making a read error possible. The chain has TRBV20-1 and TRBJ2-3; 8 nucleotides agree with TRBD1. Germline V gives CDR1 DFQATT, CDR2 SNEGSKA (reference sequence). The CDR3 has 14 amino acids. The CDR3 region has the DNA TGCAGTGCGCGTGGACAGGGTTCCACAGCTACGCAGTATTTT. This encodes CSARGQGSTATQYF.

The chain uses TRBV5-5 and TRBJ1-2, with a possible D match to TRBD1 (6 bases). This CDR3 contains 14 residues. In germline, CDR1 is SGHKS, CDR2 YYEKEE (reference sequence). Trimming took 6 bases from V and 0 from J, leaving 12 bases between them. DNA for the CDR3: TGTGCCAGCACCCGGGACACCTCTAACTATGGCTACACCTTC. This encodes CASTRDTSNYGYTF.

The CDR3 is CASSLFSGGGTDTQYF. CDR3 DNA: TGTGCCAGCAGCTTATTTTCGGGTGGAGGCACAGATACGCAGTATTTT. The rearrangement joins TRBV7-2 to TRBJ2-3; D not resolved. Trimming removed 2 bases at V and 1 base at J, with 13 bases between. Germline V gene sequence: CDR1 SGHTA, CDR2 FQGNSA. There are 16 residues in the CDR3.

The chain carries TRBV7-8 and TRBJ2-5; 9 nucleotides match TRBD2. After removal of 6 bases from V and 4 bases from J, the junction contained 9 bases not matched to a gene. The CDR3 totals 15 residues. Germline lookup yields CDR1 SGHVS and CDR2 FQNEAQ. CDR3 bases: TGTGCCAGCAGTCCCATAGCGGGAGCTGGAGAGACCCAGTACTTC. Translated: CASSPIAGAGETQYF. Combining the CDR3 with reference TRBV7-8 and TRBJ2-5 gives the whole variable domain GAGVSQSPRYKVAKRGQDVALRCDPISGHVSLFWYQQALGQGPEFLTYFQNEAQLDKSGLPSDRFFAERPEGSVSTLKIQRTQQEDSAVYLCASSPIAGAGETQYFGPGTRLLVL.

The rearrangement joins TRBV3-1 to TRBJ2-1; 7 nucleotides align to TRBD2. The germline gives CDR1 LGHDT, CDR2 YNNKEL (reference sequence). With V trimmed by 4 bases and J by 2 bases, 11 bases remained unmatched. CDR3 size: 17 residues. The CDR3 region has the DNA TGTGCCAGCAGCCCCCGTGACGGGGGAGGGCCCTACAATGAGCAGTTCTTC. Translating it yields CASSPRDGGGPYNEQFF.

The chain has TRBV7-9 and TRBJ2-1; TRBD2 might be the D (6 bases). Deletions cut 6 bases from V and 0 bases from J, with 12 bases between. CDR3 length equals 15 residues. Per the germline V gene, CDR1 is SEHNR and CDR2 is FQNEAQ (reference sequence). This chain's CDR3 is CASRPDYTSYNEQFF. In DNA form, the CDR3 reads TGTGCCAGCAGACCGGACTACACCTCCTACAATGAGCAGTTCTTC.

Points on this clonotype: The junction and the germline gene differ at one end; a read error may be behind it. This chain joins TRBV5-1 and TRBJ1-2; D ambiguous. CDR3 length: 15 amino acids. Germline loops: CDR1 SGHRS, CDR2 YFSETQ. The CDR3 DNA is TGCGCCAGCGGCTTGGGTCAACCCTATCGCTATGGCTACACCTTC. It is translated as CASGLGQPYRYGYTF.

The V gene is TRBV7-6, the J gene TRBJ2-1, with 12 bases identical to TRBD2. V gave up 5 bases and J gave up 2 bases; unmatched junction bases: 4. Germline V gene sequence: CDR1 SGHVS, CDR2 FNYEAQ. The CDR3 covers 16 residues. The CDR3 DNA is TGTGCCAGCAGCACGACTAGCGGGAGAACCTACAATGAGCAGTTCTTC. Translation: CASSTTSGRTYNEQFF.

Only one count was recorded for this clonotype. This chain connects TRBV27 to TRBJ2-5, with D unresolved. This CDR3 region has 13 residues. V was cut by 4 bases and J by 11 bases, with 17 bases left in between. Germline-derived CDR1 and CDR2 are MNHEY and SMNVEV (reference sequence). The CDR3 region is CASSSFGDTRQYF. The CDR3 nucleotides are TGTGCCAGCAGTTCCTTTGGGGATACGAGGCAGTACTTC.

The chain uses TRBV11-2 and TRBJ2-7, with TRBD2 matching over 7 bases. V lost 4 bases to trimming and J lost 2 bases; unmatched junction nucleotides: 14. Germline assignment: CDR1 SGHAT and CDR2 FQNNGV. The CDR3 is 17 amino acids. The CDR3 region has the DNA TGTGCCAGCAGCTCCAGTTTTCCGGGACTAACAACCTACGAGCAGTACTTC. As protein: CASSSSFPGLTTYEQYF.

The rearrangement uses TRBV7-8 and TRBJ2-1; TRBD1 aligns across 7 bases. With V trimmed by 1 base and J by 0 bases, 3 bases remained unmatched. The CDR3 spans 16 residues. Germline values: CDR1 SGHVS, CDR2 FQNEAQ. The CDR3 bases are TGTGCCAGCAGCTTAGGGGGACAGAGCTCCTACAATGAGCAGTTCTTC. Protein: CASSLGGQSSYNEQFF. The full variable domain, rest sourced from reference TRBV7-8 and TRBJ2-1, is GAGVSQSPRYKVAKRGQDVALRCDPISGHVSLFWYQQALGQGPEFLTYFQNEAQLDKSGLPSDRFFAERPEGSVSTLKIQRTQQEDSAVYLCASSLGGQSSYNEQFFGPGTRLTVL.

CDR3: CASSLATGLNEQFF. CDR3 bases: TGCGCCAGCAGCTTGGCAACAGGGCTCAATGAGCAGTTCTTC. The J gene is TRBJ2-1, the V gene TRBV5-1; the D gene is possibly TRBD1 (6 bases). The CDR3 spans 14 residues. The germline CDR1 and CDR2 sequences are SGHRS and YFSETQ. Deletions cut 0 bases from V and 6 bases from J, with 10 bases between.

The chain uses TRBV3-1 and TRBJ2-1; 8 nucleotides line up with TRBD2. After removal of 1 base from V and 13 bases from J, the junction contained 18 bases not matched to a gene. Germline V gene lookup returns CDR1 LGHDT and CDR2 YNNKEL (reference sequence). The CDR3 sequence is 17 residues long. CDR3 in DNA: TGTGCCAGCAGCCAAGCCAAACTAGCGGAGATGGGAGAGACCCAGTTCTTC. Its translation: CASSQAKLAEMGETQFF.

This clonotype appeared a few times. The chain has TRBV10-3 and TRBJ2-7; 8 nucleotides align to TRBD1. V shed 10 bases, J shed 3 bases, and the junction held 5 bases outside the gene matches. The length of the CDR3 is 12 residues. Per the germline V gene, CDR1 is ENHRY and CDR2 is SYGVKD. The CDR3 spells CATGTGNYEQYF. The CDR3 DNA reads TGTGCCACCGGGACAGGTAACTACGAGCAGTACTTC.

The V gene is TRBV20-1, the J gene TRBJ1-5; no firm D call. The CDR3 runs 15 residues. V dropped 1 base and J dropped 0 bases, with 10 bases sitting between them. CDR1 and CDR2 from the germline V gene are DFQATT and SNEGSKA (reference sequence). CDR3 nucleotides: TGCAGTGCTAGAGCTCTGGGCCATAGCAATCAGCCCCAGCATTTT. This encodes CSARALGHSNQPQHF.

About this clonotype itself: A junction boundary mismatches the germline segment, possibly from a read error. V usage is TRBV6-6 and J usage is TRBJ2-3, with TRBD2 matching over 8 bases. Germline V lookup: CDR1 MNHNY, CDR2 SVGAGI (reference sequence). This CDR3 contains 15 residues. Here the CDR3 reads CASSYSRLATDTQYF. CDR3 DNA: TGTGCCAGCAGCTACTCGAGACTAGCGACAGATACGCAGTATTTT.

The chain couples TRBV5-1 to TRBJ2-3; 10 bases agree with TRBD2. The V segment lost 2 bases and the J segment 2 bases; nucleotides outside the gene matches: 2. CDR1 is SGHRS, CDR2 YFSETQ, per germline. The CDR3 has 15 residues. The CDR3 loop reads CASSFSGRTTDTQYF. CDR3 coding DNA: TGCGCCAGCAGCTTTAGCGGGAGGACCACAGATACGCAGTATTTT. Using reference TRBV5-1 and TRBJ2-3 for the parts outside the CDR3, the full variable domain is KAGVTQTPRYLIKTRGQQVTLSCSPISGHRSVSWYQQTPGQGLQFLFEYFSETQRNKGNFPGRFSGRQFSNSRSEMNVSTLELGDSALYLCASSFSGRTTDTQYFGPGTRLTVL.

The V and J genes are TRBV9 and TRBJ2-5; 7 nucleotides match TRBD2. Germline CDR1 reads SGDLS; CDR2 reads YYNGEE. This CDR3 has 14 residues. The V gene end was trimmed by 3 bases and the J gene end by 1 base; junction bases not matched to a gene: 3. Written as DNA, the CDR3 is TGTGCCAGCAGCGGAGCGGGAACCCAAGAGACCCAGTACTTC. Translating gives CASSGAGTQETQYF.

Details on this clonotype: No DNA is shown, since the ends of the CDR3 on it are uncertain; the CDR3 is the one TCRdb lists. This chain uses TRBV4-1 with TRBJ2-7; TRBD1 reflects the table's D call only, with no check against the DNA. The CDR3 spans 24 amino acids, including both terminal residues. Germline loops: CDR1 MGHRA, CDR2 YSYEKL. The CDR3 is CASSPQDRLNTEAFFGQGAYEQYF.

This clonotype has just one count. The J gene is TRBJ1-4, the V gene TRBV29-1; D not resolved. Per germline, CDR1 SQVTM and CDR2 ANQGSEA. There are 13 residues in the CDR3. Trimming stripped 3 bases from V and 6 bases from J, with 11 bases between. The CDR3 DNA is TGCAGCGTTGAGAATGGGCACGATGAAAAACTGTTTTTT. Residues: CSVENGHDEKLFF.

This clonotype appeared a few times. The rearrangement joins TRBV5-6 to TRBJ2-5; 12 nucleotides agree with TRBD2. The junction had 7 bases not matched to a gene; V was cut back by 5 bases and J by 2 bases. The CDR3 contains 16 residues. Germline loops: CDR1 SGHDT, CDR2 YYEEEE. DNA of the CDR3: TGTGCCAGCAGTTATGGACTAGCGGGACCACAAGAGACCCAGTACTTC. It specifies CASSYGLAGPQETQYF.

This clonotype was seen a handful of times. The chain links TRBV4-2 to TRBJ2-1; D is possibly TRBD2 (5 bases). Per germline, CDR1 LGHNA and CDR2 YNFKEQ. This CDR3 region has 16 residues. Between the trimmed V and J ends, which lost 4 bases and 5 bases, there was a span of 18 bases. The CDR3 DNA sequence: TGTGCCAGCAGCCCCCCAACGGGGAAAAGCGACAATGAGCAGTTCTTC. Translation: CASSPPTGKSDNEQFF.

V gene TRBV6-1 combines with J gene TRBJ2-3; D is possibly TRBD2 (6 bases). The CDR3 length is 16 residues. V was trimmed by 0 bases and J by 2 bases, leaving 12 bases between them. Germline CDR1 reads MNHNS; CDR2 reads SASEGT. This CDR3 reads CASSEAGGSTTDTQYF. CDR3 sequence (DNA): TGTGCCAGCAGTGAAGCGGGAGGAAGCACCACAGATACGCAGTATTTT.

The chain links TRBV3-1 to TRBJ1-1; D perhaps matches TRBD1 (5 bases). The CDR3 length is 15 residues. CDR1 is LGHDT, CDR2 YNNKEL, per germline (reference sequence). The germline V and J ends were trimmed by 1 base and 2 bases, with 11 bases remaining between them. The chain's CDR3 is CASSQGSGGNTEAFF. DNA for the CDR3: TGTGCCAGCAGCCAAGGCTCCGGGGGAAACACTGAAGCTTTCTTT. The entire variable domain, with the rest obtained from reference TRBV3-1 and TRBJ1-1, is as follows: DTAVSQTPKYLVTQMGNDKSIKCEQNLGHDTMYWYKQDSKKFLKIMFSYNNKELIINETVPNRFSPKSPDKAHLNLHINSLELGDSAVYFCASSQGSGGNTEAFFGQGTRLTVV.

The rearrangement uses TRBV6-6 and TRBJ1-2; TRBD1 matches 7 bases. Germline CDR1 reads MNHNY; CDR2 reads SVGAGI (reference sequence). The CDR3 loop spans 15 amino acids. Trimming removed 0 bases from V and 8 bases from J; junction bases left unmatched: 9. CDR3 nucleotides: TGTGCCAGCAGTTACTCGGGAGGGGGCTTAGGGGGCTACACCTTC. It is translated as CASSYSGGGLGGYTF.